This TCR beta chain was sequenced for a study of cytomegalovirus exposure and HLA in healthy donors. Findings and limits, study-wide: Data from an earlier analysis indicated that most TCR beta V segments were productive either about 87% or about 30% of the time. Across donors, presence/absence analyses took sequencing depth to be roughly uniform.

Concerning this clone itself: Antigen specificity is unknown.

The PCR contained 60 Vbeta and 13 Jbeta primers. Under the authors' procedure: Counted up in a later analysis, unique TCR beta chains came to about 83 million, with around 11 million shared. Using immunoSEQ multiplex PCR, the repertoire was profiled, and TCRdb retains in-frame clones only, with some absent. V, J and clone size reflect that table, while D and trimming were determined from the DNA. The repertoire includes roughly 130,000 clones, about 80% of them detected once, and under 6% sits in the top ten. Germline lookup yields CDR1 SGHTA and CDR2 FQGNSA. The V gene end was trimmed by 1 base and the J gene end by 7 bases; junction bases not matched to a gene: 10. The CDR3 extends over 16 amino acids.

The V call is TRBV7-2, the J call TRBJ1-5; TRBD1 agrees at 7 bases. The sequence derives from a man aged 30-40 years in good health and CMV-seronegative. Sequencing was done on a sample of PBMCs. The CDR3 region is CASSLGGPDRAQPQHF. CDR3 in DNA: TGTGCCAGCAGCTTAGGGGGGCCTGACAGGGCCCAGCCCCAGCATTTT.